What follows are 15 T cell receptor beta chains derived from one specimen sequenced in a study of monozygotic twins with inflammatory bowel disease. One entry per CDR3 protein, without DNA, is what TCRdb gives after re-calling the 5' RACE reads. Reported are approximately 330,000 distinct CDR3 sequences; the ten largest clones contain under 2.5%. The sequenced sample consisted of blood. The receptor set was obtained from a human donor with ulcerative colitis or Crohn's disease, or a healthy co-twin of an affected twin (not recorded which).

This chain's CDR3 is CASSFTGSLLEQYF. The chain couples TRBV5-1 to TRBJ2-7. From germline, CDR1 is SGHRS and CDR2 YFSETQ. There are 14 residues in the CDR3.

The chain couples TRBV6-2 or TRBV6-3 to TRBJ2-6. Germline V gene sequence: CDR1 MNHEY, CDR2 SVGEGT. The CDR3 sequence is 15 residues long. The CDR3 region is CASSPRASGANVLTF.

The chain carries TRBV20-1 and TRBJ2-7; the TCRdb D gene call, TRBD2, has no DNA to confirm it. Looked up from germline, CDR1 is DFQATT and CDR2 is SNEGSKA (reference sequence). This CDR3 has 16 amino acids. CDR3 sequence reads: CSARDQGKAESHEQYF.

V gene TRBV28 combines with J gene TRBJ2-1; TCRdb names TRBD2, which stays unverified in the absence of DNA. Germline V gives CDR1 MDHEN, CDR2 SYDVKM. The CDR3 sequence is 16 residues long. CDR3 loop: CASSHRLAGGHNEQFF.

The rearrangement links TRBV27 to TRBJ2-5; the TRBD2 assignment by TCRdb is unverifiable without DNA. The CDR3 consists of 15 residues. CDR1 is MNHEY and CDR2 is SMNVEV in the germline V gene (reference sequence). The CDR3 region is CASSSLAGAWETQYF.

The chain is built from TRBV12-3 or TRBV12-4 and TRBJ1-5; TCRdb returns TRBD1, unconfirmable since there is no DNA. This CDR3 spans 14 amino acids. This CDR3 is CASSDDRAGQPQHF.

The chain is built from TRBV19 and TRBJ2-7; TCRdb names TRBD1, which stays unverified in the absence of DNA. There are 14 residues in the CDR3. The germline CDR1 and CDR2 sequences are LNHDA and SQIVND (reference sequence). The CDR3 spells CASSPRGANYEQYF.

The rearrangement links TRBV5-1 to TRBJ2-7; without DNA, the TCRdb call of TRBD2 cannot be checked. CDR1 and CDR2 (germline): SGHRS, YFSETQ. There are 16 residues in the CDR3. CDR3 amino acids: CASSTWTSGRSYEQYF.

The chain recombines TRBV7-3 with TRBJ2-2; TCRdb's assignment of TRBD2 cannot be checked, as there is no DNA. The CDR3 covers 16 residues. Germline lookup yields CDR1 SGHTA and CDR2 FQGTGA. CDR3 loop: CASSPVGGADTGELFF.

This sequence joins TRBV12-5 and TRBJ2-3; TCRdb designates TRBD1, a call that cannot be tested without DNA. Germline lookup yields CDR1 LGHNT and CDR2 FRNRAP. The CDR3 is made up of 12 amino acids. The CDR3 protein is CASDLSSDTQYF.

The chain links TRBV5-1 to TRBJ2-1. Germline V gene data show CDR1 as SGHRS and CDR2 as YFSETQ. This CDR3 region has 14 residues. CDR3 protein: CASSLEVRSNEQFF.

The chain carries TRBV12-3 or TRBV12-4 and TRBJ2-7; lacking DNA, the TRBD1 call made by TCRdb goes unchecked. This CDR3 contains 15 residues. This chain's CDR3 is CASSLSDPGMHEQYF.

V usage is TRBV6-5 and J usage is TRBJ2-7; no DNA is available, so the TRBD1 call from TCRdb remains unchecked. The CDR3 runs 16 residues. Germline CDR1 reads MNHEY; CDR2 reads SVGAGI. The CDR3 loop reads CASSYSTGAISYEQYF.

V usage is TRBV11-2 and J usage is TRBJ2-5; the TCRdb call, TRBD2, lacks DNA for checking. The CDR3 consists of 17 residues. Germline V lookup: CDR1 SGHAT, CDR2 FQNNGV. The CDR3: CASSPLGGGGPVETQYF.

The chain couples TRBV29-1 to TRBJ2-5; TCRdb lists TRBD2, though no DNA is available to test this call. There are 13 residues in the CDR3. The germline CDR1 and CDR2 sequences are SQVTM and ANQGSEA. CDR3 in amino acids: CSVEAGLQETQYF.